The rows below give T cell receptor beta chains drawn from one sample of a study of shared clonotypes between healthy human individuals. Repertoires were generated with immunoSEQ multiplex PCR, while TCRdb's copy carries only in-frame clones and drops some. The data contain over a million clones, about 80% of them seen just once; the ten biggest clones take up less than 1.5%. The sequencing input was memory CD4+ T cells sorted from blood. These receptor sequences come from a man younger than 30 in good health. Both conserved end residues are part of each CDR3. Each record gives: clone size, D gene, V gene, J gene, CDR3 protein, CDR3 DNA. D genes are given only for firm matches. For some rows the clone size is stated as once, few or many, or as a class when expanded; others skip it.

abundance: NA
d_gene: NA
v_gene: TRBV7-6
j_gene: TRBJ2-7
CDR3aa: CASSAAGKKGYEQYF
CDR3nt: TGTGCCAGCAGCGCAGCGGGCAAGAAGGGGTACGAGCAGTACTTC

abundance: NA
d_gene: NA
v_gene: TRBV6-5
j_gene: TRBJ2-3
CDR3aa: CASSYVASTDTQYF
CDR3nt: TGTGCCAGCAGTTACGTGGCTAGCACAGATACGCAGTATTTT

abundance: few
d_gene: NA
v_gene: TRBV6-1
j_gene: TRBJ1-4
CDR3aa: CASSEEVAGEATNEKLFF
CDR3nt: TGTGCCAGCAGTGAAGAGGTGGCAGGGGAGGCAACTAATGAAAAACTGTTTTTT

abundance: NA
d_gene: TRBD1
v_gene: TRBV30
j_gene: TRBJ1-3
CDR3aa: CAWSRGRSGNTIYF
CDR3nt: TGTGCCTGGAGTAGGGGGCGCTCTGGAAACACCATATATTTT

abundance: NA
d_gene: NA
v_gene: TRBV6-1
j_gene: TRBJ1-2
CDR3aa: CASSEGVRAYGYTF
CDR3nt: TGTGCCAGCAGTGAAGGCGTGAGGGCGTATGGCTACACCTTC

abundance: few
d_gene: NA
v_gene: TRBV5-1
j_gene: TRBJ2-5
CDR3aa: CASSIRSAETQYF
CDR3nt: TGCGCCAGCTCGATCAGATCCGCGGAGACCCAGTACTTC

abundance: once
d_gene: NA
v_gene: TRBV7-6
j_gene: TRBJ2-3
CDR3aa: CASSGRADTQYF
CDR3nt: TGTGCCAGCAGCGGGAGAGCAGATACGCAGTATTTT

abundance: NA
d_gene: TRBD2
v_gene: TRBV15
j_gene: TRBJ2-7
CDR3aa: CATSRGLAGSYEQYF
CDR3nt: TGTGCCACCAGCAGAGGGCTAGCGGGTTCCTACGAGCAGTACTTC

abundance: few
d_gene: NA
v_gene: TRBV19
j_gene: TRBJ2-5
CDR3aa: CASSKARGETQYF
CDR3nt: TGTGCCAGTAGTAAGGCCAGGGGCGAGACCCAGTACTTC

abundance: NA
d_gene: NA
v_gene: TRBV19
j_gene: TRBJ1-4
CDR3aa: CASSSWTVGDEKLFF
CDR3nt: TGTGCCAGTAGTTCCTGGACAGTAGGGGATGAAAAACTGTTTTTT

abundance: once
d_gene: NA
v_gene: TRBV29-1
j_gene: TRBJ2-3
CDR3aa: CSGNSALTDTQYF
CDR3nt: TGCAGCGGCAACAGTGCCCTCACAGATACGCAGTATTTT

abundance: NA
d_gene: NA
v_gene: TRBV7-2
j_gene: TRBJ2-2
CDR3aa: CASSLGQGTGELFF
CDR3nt: TGTGCCAGCAGCTTAGGCCAGGGTACCGGGGAGCTGTTTTTT

abundance: NA
d_gene: TRBD1
v_gene: TRBV7-9
j_gene: TRBJ2-7
CDR3aa: CASSPRDSLSYEQYF
CDR3nt: TGTGCCAGCAGTCCTCGGGACAGCCTCTCCTACGAGCAGTACTTC

abundance: NA
d_gene: NA
v_gene: TRBV6-1
j_gene: TRBJ2-1
CDR3aa: CASSAPTTMPFF
CDR3nt: TGTGCCAGCAGTGCCCCCACCACCATGCCGTTCTTC

abundance: NA
d_gene: TRBD1
v_gene: TRBV19
j_gene: TRBJ1-6
CDR3aa: CASSRQGGSPLHF
CDR3nt: TGTGCCAGTAGTCGACAGGGAGGGTCACCCCTCCACTTT

abundance: once
d_gene: NA
v_gene: TRBV19
j_gene: TRBJ2-2
CDR3aa: CASSIVSGPNTGELFF
CDR3nt: TGTGCCAGTAGTATAGTATCAGGCCCGAACACCGGGGAGCTGTTTTTT

abundance: NA
d_gene: NA
v_gene: TRBV7-9
j_gene: TRBJ1-2
CDR3aa: CASSLDVVNYGYTF
CDR3nt: TGTGCCAGCAGCTTAGATGTCGTTAACTATGGCTACACCTTC

abundance: few
d_gene: TRBD2
v_gene: TRBV10-3
j_gene: TRBJ2-3
CDR3aa: CAISKGSGDSKDTQYF
CDR3nt: TGTGCCATCAGTAAGGGTAGCGGGGATTCTAAAGATACGCAGTATTTT

abundance: NA
d_gene: NA
v_gene: TRBV6-6
j_gene: TRBJ1-2
CDR3aa: CASSYNGGQSNYGYTF
CDR3nt: TGTGCCAGCAGTTACAACGGGGGACAAAGCAACTATGGCTACACCTTC

abundance: few
d_gene: TRBD2
v_gene: TRBV13
j_gene: TRBJ2-1
CDR3aa: CASSLRGLAGGRNEQFF
CDR3nt: TGTGCCAGCAGCTTACGAGGACTAGCGGGGGGTAGAAATGAGCAGTTCTTC

abundance: once
d_gene: NA
v_gene: TRBV19
j_gene: TRBJ1-3
CDR3aa: CASSQQGSGGNTIYF
CDR3nt: TGTGCCAGTAGCCAACAGGGATCGGGTGGAAACACCATATATTTT

abundance: NA
d_gene: TRBD2
v_gene: TRBV7-2
j_gene: TRBJ2-7
CDR3aa: CASSSQGTSGTYEQYF
CDR3nt: TGTGCCAGCAGCTCACAGGGGACTAGCGGGACCTACGAGCAGTACTTC

abundance: NA
d_gene: NA
v_gene: TRBV5-1
j_gene: TRBJ2-1
CDR3aa: CASSFARSTLLDEQFF
CDR3nt: TGCGCCAGCAGCTTTGCCCGGAGCACTCTATTGGATGAGCAGTTCTTC

abundance: NA
d_gene: NA
v_gene: TRBV6-5
j_gene: TRBJ1-2
CDR3aa: CASRTLSSGDRGFTF
CDR3nt: TGTGCCAGCAGAACCTTATCAAGCGGGGATCGGGGCTTCACCTTC

abundance: NA
d_gene: NA
v_gene: TRBV2
j_gene: TRBJ2-7
CDR3aa: CASSKAGSSYEQYF
CDR3nt: TGTGCCAGCAGTAAGGCGGGAAGCTCCTACGAGCAGTACTTC

abundance: NA
d_gene: TRBD1
v_gene: TRBV19
j_gene: TRBJ2-2
CDR3aa: CATKTQGQNTGELFF
CDR3nt: TGTGCCACCAAAACACAGGGGCAGAACACCGGGGAGCTGTTTTTT

abundance: NA
d_gene: TRBD2
v_gene: TRBV10-1
j_gene: TRBJ2-3
CDR3aa: CASSAGTSGTDTQYF
CDR3nt: TGCGCCAGCTCTGCCGGGACTAGCGGCACAGATACGCAGTATTTT

abundance: NA
d_gene: TRBD1
v_gene: TRBV4-1
j_gene: TRBJ2-7
CDR3aa: CASSHDRGSPYEQYF
CDR3nt: TGCGCCAGCAGCCACGACAGGGGGTCGCCCTACGAGCAGTACTTC